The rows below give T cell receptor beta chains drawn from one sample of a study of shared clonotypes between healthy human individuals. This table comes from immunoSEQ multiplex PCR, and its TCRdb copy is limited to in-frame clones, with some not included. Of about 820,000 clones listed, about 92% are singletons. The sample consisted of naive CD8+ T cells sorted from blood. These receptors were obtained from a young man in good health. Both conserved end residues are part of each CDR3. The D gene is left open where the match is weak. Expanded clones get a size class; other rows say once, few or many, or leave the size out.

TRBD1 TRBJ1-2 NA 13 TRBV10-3 CAITGTGGRGYTF TGTGCCATCACCGGGACAGGGGGCCGTGGCTACACCTTC
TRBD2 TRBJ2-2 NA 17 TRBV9 CASSAPGLAGVAGELFF TGTGCCAGCAGTGCACCCGGACTAGCGGGAGTTGCCGGGGAGCTGTTTTTT
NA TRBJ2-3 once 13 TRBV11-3 CAREGLCTDTQYF TGTGCCAGGGAGGGCCTGTGCACAGATACGCAGTATTTT
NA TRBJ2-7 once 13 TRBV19 CASTSRDSYEQYF TGTGCCAGTACGTCGCGGGACTCCTACGAGCAGTACTTC
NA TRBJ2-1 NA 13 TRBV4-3 CASSRDGYNEQFF TGCGCCAGCAGCCGAGACGGATACAATGAGCAGTTCTTC
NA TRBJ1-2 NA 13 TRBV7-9 CASTPGALYGYTF TGTGCCAGCACCCCCGGGGCCCTCTATGGCTACACCTTC
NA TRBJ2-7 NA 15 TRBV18 CASSQGGIDRSEQYF TGTGCCAGCTCACAGGGGGGGATCGATAGATCTGAGCAGTACTTC
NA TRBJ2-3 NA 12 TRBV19 CASSEEWGTQYF TGTGCCAGTAGTGAGGAGTGGGGTACGCAGTATTTT
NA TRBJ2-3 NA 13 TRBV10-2 CASSEAEADTQYF TGCGCCAGCAGTGAGGCCGAAGCAGATACGCAGTATTTT
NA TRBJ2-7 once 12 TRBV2 CASSVVSYEQYF TGTGCCAGCAGTGTTGTCTCCTACGAGCAGTACTTC
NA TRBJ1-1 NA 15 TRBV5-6 CASSLGSSIVTEAFF TGTGCCAGCAGCTTGGGCAGCAGCATTGTCACTGAAGCTTTCTTT
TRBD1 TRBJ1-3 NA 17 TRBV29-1 CSVEGTGLLIGGNTIYF TGCAGCGTTGAGGGGACAGGGCTTCTGATCGGTGGAAACACCATATATTTT
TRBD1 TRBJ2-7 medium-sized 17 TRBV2 CASSLRRGGQLSSEQYF TGTGCCAGCAGTCTGAGGCGAGGGGGACAGCTAAGTAGCGAGCAGTACTTC
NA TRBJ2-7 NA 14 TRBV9 CASSVGTGRREQYF TGTGCCAGCAGCGTAGGGACTGGCCGTCGCGAGCAGTACTTC
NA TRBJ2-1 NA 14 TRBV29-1 CSAIGSTRGNEQFF TGCAGCGCCATAGGATCCACAAGGGGCAATGAGCAGTTCTTC
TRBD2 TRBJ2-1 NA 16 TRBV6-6 CASSSMGLAGEFYQFF TGTGCCAGCAGTTCCATGGGACTAGCGGGAGAATTCTACCAGTTCTTC
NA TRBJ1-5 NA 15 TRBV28 CASCDGGSSNQPQHF TGTGCCAGCTGCGACGGGGGTTCCTCCAATCAGCCCCAGCATTTT
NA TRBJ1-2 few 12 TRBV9 CASSVGNYGYTF TGTGCCAGCAGCGTAGGTAACTATGGCTACACCTTC
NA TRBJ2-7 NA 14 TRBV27 CASSLSGRFYEQYF TGTGCCAGCAGTTTATCGGGGCGGTTCTACGAGCAGTACTTC
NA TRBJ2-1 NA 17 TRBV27 CASSFSWRLSSYNEQFF TGTGCCAGCAGTTTTAGTTGGCGGCTCAGCTCCTACAATGAGCAGTTCTTC
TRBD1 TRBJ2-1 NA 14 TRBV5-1 CASSPRTGINEQFF TGCGCCAGCAGCCCCCGGACAGGGATCAATGAGCAGTTCTTC
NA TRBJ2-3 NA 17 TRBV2 CASRETKWTRADDTQYF TGTGCCAGCAGGGAAACAAAGTGGACCCGGGCGGATGATACGCAGTATTTT
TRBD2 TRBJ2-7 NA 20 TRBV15 CATSPEGGLAGGPYTYEQYF TGTGCCACCAGCCCTGAGGGGGGACTAGCGGGAGGACCCTACACTTACGAGCAGTACTTC
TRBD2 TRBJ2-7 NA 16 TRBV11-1 CASSVGTSGVLYEQYF TGTGCCAGCAGCGTAGGGACTAGCGGAGTACTCTACGAGCAGTACTTC
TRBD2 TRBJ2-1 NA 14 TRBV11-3 CASSLKGGRNEQFF TGTGCCAGCAGCTTAAAGGGCGGGAGGAATGAGCAGTTCTTC
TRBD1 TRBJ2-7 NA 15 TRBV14 CASSPGQGASYEQYF TGTGCCAGCAGCCCGGGACAGGGGGCGTCCTACGAGCAGTACTTC
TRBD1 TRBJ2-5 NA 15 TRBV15 CATSNLGTGQETQYF TGTGCCACCAGCAACCTGGGGACAGGCCAAGAGACCCAGTACTTC
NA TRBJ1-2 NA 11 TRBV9 CASTNYDGYTF TGTGCCAGCACCAACTACGATGGCTACACCTTC
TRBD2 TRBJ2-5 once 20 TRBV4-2 CASSHSLWTSGRKVGETQYF TGTGCCAGCAGCCACTCACTCTGGACTAGCGGAAGGAAGGTCGGTGAGACCCAGTACTTC
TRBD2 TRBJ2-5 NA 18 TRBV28 CAAQTGTSGRSGQETQYF TGTGCCGCTCAGACCGGGACTAGCGGGAGAAGTGGGCAAGAGACCCAGTACTTC
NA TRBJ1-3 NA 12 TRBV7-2 CASSIDLNTIYF TGTGCCAGCAGCATCGATTTAAACACCATATATTTT
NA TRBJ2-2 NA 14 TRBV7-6 CASSLVRGTGELFF TGTGCCAGCAGCTTAGTACGGGGCACCGGGGAGCTGTTTTTT
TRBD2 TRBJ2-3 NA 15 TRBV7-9 CASSSIAGGPDTQYF TGTGCCAGCAGCTCCATAGCGGGAGGCCCAGATACGCAGTATTTT
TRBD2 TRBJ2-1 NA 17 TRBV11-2 CASSLVAGTSGYNEQFF TGTGCCAGCAGCTTAGTGGCCGGGACTAGTGGGTACAATGAGCAGTTCTTC
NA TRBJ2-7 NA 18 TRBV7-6 CASSLGLGGSGLSYEQYF TGTGCCAGCAGCTTAGGTCTAGGTGGGAGTGGATTATCCTACGAGCAGTACTTC
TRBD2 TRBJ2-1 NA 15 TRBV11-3 CASSPRLAGDNEQFF TGTGCCAGCAGCCCGCGACTAGCGGGAGACAATGAGCAGTTCTTC